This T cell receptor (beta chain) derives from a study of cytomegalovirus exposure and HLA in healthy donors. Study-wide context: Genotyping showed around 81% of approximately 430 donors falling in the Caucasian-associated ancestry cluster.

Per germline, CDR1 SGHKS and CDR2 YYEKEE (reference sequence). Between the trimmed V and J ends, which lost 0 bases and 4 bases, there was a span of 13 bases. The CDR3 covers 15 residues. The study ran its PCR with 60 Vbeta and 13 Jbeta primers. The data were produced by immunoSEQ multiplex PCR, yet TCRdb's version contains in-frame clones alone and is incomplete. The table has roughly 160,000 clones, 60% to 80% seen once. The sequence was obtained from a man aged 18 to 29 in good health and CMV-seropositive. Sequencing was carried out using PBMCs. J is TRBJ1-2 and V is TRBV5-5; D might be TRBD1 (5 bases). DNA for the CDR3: TGTGCCAGCAGCTTGGGGCCAGGGCCTCTCTATGGCTACACCTTC. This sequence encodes CASSLGPGPLYGYTF. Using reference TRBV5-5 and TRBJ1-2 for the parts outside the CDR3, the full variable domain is DAGVTQSPTHLIKTRGQQVTLRCSPISGHKSVSWYQQVLGQGPQFIFQYYEKEERGRGNFPDRFSARQFPNYSSELNVNALLLGDSALYLCASSLGPGPLYGYTFGSGTRLTVV.